The 9 T cell receptor beta chains listed next were all sequenced from one sample in a study of tissue T cells after allogeneic stem cell transplantation (dated by TCRdb to between 2021 and 2022). The library was built by means of the immunoSEQ multiplex PCR assay. The immuneACCESS repertoire file appears here via TCRdb, limited to in-frame rearrangements. These files lack a portion of the clones; in checked studies, under half of the deficit traces to unresolved V genes, and the cause of the others is not known. Within this sample are fewer than 3,500 clones, with roughly 50% of them counted one time only. Approximately 20% of the sample lies in the top ten. Sample time point, as interpreted from the label and publication: mouse harvest day 14 after allogeneic transplant. Mouse grafts consisting of 10^7 T-cell-depleted bone marrow cells combined with 10^6 splenic CD5+ T cells were administered by tail vein injection.

The sample consisted of gut tissue. All receptors come from a female BALB/c mouse given C57BL/6 T cells with graft-versus-host disease after an allogeneic hematopoietic cell transplant.

As concerns this clone: Gene and germline names: mouse. The read terminates 1 residue before the CDR3 end, so the remaining end is supplied by the germline J gene. The genes are TRBV16 and TRBJ2-2; D might be TRBD1 or TRBD2, each matching 5 bases. This CDR3 region has 15 residues. V shed 1 base and J shed 4 bases, with 10 bases lying between them. Germline loops: CDR1 SGHSA, CDR2 FRNQAP. The chain's CDR3 is CASSLAGPSTGQLYF. The CDR3 DNA, read in part, is TGTGCAAGCAGCTTAGCGGGGCCCAGCACCGGGCAGCTCTAC.

This clone was picked up a small number of times. Gene names and germline refer to mouse. The CDR3 end is not reached by the read, which stops 1 residue before it; the germline J gene fills it in. The chain recombines TRBV16 with TRBJ2-5; 8 bases map to TRBD2. Unmatched junction bases numbered 4, after V lost 2 bases and J lost 3 bases. This CDR3 is 15 amino acids long. Germline V gene data show CDR1 as SGHSA and CDR2 as FRNQAP. The CDR3 sequence: CASSLTGTGQDTQYF. CDR3 bases read: TGTGCAAGCAGCTTAACCGGGACTGGTCAAGACACCCAGTAC.

For this clone: Gene labels here are mouse ones. The CDR3 goes on 1 residue after the read ends, and that part is filled in from the germline J gene. The chain combines TRBV26 with TRBJ2-1; no definite D call. CDR1 KGHPV and CDR2 FQNQEV come from the germline V gene (reference sequence). This CDR3 comprises 13 residues. V dropped 7 bases and J dropped 2 bases, with 9 bases sitting between them. CDR3 loop: CASTPSYYAEQFF. The CDR3 DNA, read in part, is TGTGCCAGCACACCGAGCTACTATGCTGAGCAGTTC.

With regard to this clone: The genes are named according to mouse. Coverage ceases 1 residue before the CDR3 finishes, and the germline J gene fills in the end. The chain uses TRBV3 and TRBJ2-3, with 11 bases aligning to TRBD2. The CDR3 has 14 residues. The germline CDR1 and CDR2 sequences are SNHLY and FYNGKV (reference sequence). V shed 6 bases and J 4 bases; nucleotides not matched to a gene: 3. This chain's CDR3 is CASSRTGGSETLYF. CDR3 bases read: TGTGCCAGCAGTCGGACTGGGGGGTCAGAAACGCTGTAT.

This clone appeared once. Gene and germline names: mouse. Read data end 1 residue before the CDR3 end; the end is taken from the germline J gene. The gene calls are TRBV23 and TRBJ2-3; TRBD2 was called by the table and not checked on the DNA. CDR3 length equals 17 residues. Germline V gene data show CDR1 as KGHTA and CDR2 as FQNQQP. The CDR3 sequence: CSSSQSLGGRGAETLYF. The CDR3 DNA, read in part, is TGCTCCAGCAGTCAATCGCTGGGGGGGCGCGGTGCAGAAACGCTGTAT.

Regarding this clone: The listed genes are named as in mouse. CDR3 DNA (partial): TGCTCCAGCAGTCACCAGGGGGACTCCGACTACACC. It translates to CSSSHQGDSDYT. The CDR3 in its entirety is CSSSHQGDSDYTF. The V call is TRBV23, the J call TRBJ1-2; the D call in the table, TRBD1, was not verified against the DNA. From the germline J gene comes the end of the CDR3, since the read stops 1 residue before it. The length of the CDR3 is 13 residues. Germline lookup yields CDR1 KGHTA and CDR2 FQNQQP.

This clone was counted a few times. Gene names refer to mouse genes. The observed sequence ends 1 residue before the CDR3 terminus, with the missing tail filled in from the germline J gene. The chain employs TRBV2 and TRBJ1-4; 9 bases align to TRBD1. With V trimmed by 4 bases and J by 4 bases, 4 bases remained unmatched. The CDR3 is made up of 15 amino acids. Germline CDR1 is LGHNA and CDR2 is YSYQKL. The CDR3 sequence: CASSRTGGDNERLFF. Incomplete CDR3 DNA: TGTGCCAGCAGCCGAACAGGGGGCGACAACGAAAGATTATTT.

This clone turned up a few times. The gene symbols are mouse symbols. Coverage ceases 1 residue before the CDR3 finishes, and the germline J gene fills in the end. The chain joins TRBV2 to TRBJ2-7; a possible D gene is TRBD1 (6 bases). This CDR3 comprises 13 residues. Trimming left V 2 bases short and J 4 bases short, with 9 bases between. CDR1 and CDR2 (germline): LGHNA, YSYQKL. CDR3 sequence: CASSQTQGYEQYF. Partial CDR3 DNA: TGTGCCAGCAGCCAAACTCAGGGGTATGAACAGTAC.

This clone was counted between two and nine times. Mouse gene names apply. Read sequence stops 1 residue before the CDR3 end, and the germline J gene provides the missing end. This chain connects TRBV19 to TRBJ1-4; D gene unclear. CDR3 size: 13 residues. Trimming removed 4 bases at V and 1 base at J, with 5 bases between. Germline values: CDR1 FNHDT, CDR2 SITEND (reference sequence). CDR3 protein: CASSHSSNERLFF. The covered CDR3 bases are TGTGCCAGCAGTCACAGTTCCAACGAAAGATTATTT.